This T cell receptor beta chain was found in a study of metastatic and nonmetastatic thyroid tumors. Trimming at V came to 4 bases and at J to 5 bases, leaving 7 bases not matched to a gene. Germline V gene sequence: CDR1 LGHDT, CDR2 YNNKEL (reference sequence). The CDR3 contains 14 residues. Whole-study findings and limits: It was reported that TCR beta diversity was significantly higher in malignant thyroid tumors than benign nodules, in blood and tumor.

This clone was seen repeatedly, ten times or more. The target antigen is unknown. All patients were treatment-naive before thyroid surgery. TCRdb re-processed the PCR reads through MiXCR. This sample has roughly 10,000 clones, with 20% to 25% found just once. The rearrangement joins TRBV3-1 to TRBJ2-5, with 7 nucleotides matching TRBD2. The sequenced sample was adjacent normal tissue. The clonotype originates from a female donor with papillary thyroid cancer or a benign thyroid nodule (not recorded which). Some clones in this sample may be carry-over from other donors' samples. CDR3 in DNA: TGTGCCAGCAGCCTACCGGGACTATCGGAGACCCAGTACTTC. Its protein is CASSLPGLSETQYF.